This record looks at one T cell receptor (beta chain) sequence and its context. Its cognate antigen is unknown. PCR was performed using 60 Vbeta and 13 Jbeta primers. Profiled with immunoSEQ multiplex PCR; TCRdb holds only in-frame clones, not every one. The sample holds tens of thousands of clones. Trimming took 3 bases from V and 6 from J; bases not matched to a gene: 3. This CDR3 is 13 amino acids long. The V gene's germline CDR1 is SGDLS and CDR2 YYNGEE. These data originate in a study of cytomegalovirus exposure and HLA in healthy donors. Study-wide background: Samples from HLA-typed donors yielded about 85 million unique TCRs in an early data release. Findings of the study overall: Later, TCR association rates were found to vary by HLA locus, highest for DRB1 and lowest for HLA-C. It was likely that a cluster of highly shared sequence variants was a sequencing artifact.

The clonotype originates from a male donor in good health and CMV-seronegative. The J gene is TRBJ2-3, the V gene TRBV9; 8 bases are shared with TRBD1. Sample: PBMCs. CDR3 protein: CASSETGADTQYF. Written as DNA, the CDR3 is TGTGCCAGCAGCGAGACAGGGGCGGATACGCAGTATTTT.